Sequencing of this T cell receptor (beta chain) was carried out in a study of shared clonotypes between healthy human individuals. General study points: The study's rarefaction showed incomplete sorted-subset sequencing despite large depth.

A word on this clone: The antigen remains undetermined. One junction end does not reproduce the germline sequence, and a read error may be involved.

Per germline, CDR1 SNHLY and CDR2 FYNNEI. The CDR3 has 13 amino acids. Genomic DNA per cell subset filled all wells of several immunoSEQ plates. This table comes from immunoSEQ multiplex PCR, and its TCRdb copy is limited to in-frame clones, with some not included. Among under 1,100,000 clones listed, roughly 80% were seen once. The authors divided CD4+ cells into CD45RA+ naive and CD45RA-negative memory subsets. Sequencing input: memory CD4+ T cells sorted from blood. Subset described: CD45RA-negative fraction. This TCR came from a man between 18 and 35 years old in good health. The chain joins TRBV2 to TRBJ2-3; D possibly corresponds to TRBD2 (5 bases). CDR3 region: CASSEGDGLSRSF. CDR3 coding DNA: TGTGCCAGCAGTGAAGGGGATGGACTCTCCCGCAGTTTT. The full variable domain, completed using reference TRBV2 and TRBJ2-3, is EPEVTQTPSHQVTQMGQEVILRCVPISNHLYFYWYRQILGQKVEFLVSFYNNEISEKSEIFDDQFSVERPDGSNFTLKIRSTKLEDSAMYFCASSEGDGLSRSFGPGTRLTVL.